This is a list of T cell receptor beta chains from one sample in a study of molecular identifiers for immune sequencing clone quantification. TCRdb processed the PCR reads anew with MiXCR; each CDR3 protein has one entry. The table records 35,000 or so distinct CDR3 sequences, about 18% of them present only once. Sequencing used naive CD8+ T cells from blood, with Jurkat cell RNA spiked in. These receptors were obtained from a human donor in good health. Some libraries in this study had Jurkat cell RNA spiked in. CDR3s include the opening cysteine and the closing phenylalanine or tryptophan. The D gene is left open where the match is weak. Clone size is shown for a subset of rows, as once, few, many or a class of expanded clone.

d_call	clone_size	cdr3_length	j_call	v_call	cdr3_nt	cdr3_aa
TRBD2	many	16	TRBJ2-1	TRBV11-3	TGTGCCAGCAGCACTTCCGGACTAGCGGCGTACAATGAGCAGTTCTTC	CASSTSGLAAYNEQFF
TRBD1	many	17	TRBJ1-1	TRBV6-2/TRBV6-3	TGTGCCAGCAGATGGGACAGGGAGGGTATAATGAACACTGAAGCTTTCTTT	CASRWDREGIMNTEAFF
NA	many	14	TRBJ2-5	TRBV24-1	TGTGCCACCAGTGATTCAGCCATTCAAGAGACCCAGTACTTC	CATSDSAIQETQYF
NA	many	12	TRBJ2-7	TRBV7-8	TGTGCCACTAAAGACATCTCCTACGAGCAGTACTTC	CATKDISYEQYF
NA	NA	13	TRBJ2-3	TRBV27	TGTGCCAGCAGTTTGGTGAGGCAAGATACGCAGTATTTT	CASSLVRQDTQYF
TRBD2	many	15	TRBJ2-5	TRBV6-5	TGTGCCAGCAGTTACTGGGCGGGAGGTGGAGAGACCCAGTACTTC	CASSYWAGGGETQYF
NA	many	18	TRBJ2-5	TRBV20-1	TGCAGTGCTAGGAAGGGCCTTAGCAGTATCCCGGCCCAAGAGACCCAGTACTTC	CSARKGLSSIPAQETQYF
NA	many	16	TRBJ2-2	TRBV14	TGTGCCAGCAGCCTTACAGCCCCGAGTCGGTCCGGGGAGCTGTTTTTT	CASSLTAPSRSGELFF
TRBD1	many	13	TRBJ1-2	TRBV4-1	TGCGCCAGCAGCACGGGGACAGTCTATGGCTACACCTTC	CASSTGTVYGYTF
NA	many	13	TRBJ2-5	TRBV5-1	TGCGCCAGCAGCGACGACACGCAAGAGACCCAGTACTTC	CASSDDTQETQYF
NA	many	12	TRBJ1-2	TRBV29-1	TGCAGCGTTGTTCTCCGTGGCTATGGCTACACCTTC	CSVVLRGYGYTF
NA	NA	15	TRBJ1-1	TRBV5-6	TGTGCCAGCAGCTTGGGCGGGTCAGCGAACACTGAAGCTTTCTTT	CASSLGGSANTEAFF
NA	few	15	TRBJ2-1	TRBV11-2	TGTGCCAGCAGCTTAGTGGCGGGACAAGACAATGAGCAGTTCTTC	CASSLVAGQDNEQFF
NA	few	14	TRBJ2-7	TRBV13	TGTGCCAGCAGCCTGCGGACCCCTCAGAACGAGCAGTACTTC	CASSLRTPQNEQYF
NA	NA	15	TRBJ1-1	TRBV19	TGTGCCAGTACCCACACTAGTTCCCAACTTGGTGAAGCTTTCTTT	CASTHTSSQLGEAFF
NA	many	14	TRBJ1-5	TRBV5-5	TGTGCCAGCAGCTTAGGATATAGCAATCAGCCCCAGCATTTT	CASSLGYSNQPQHF
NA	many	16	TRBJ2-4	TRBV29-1	TGCAGCGTTGTATCGGGCGACGGTGGGGCCAAAAACATTCAGTACTTC	CSVVSGDGGAKNIQYF
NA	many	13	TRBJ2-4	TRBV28	TGTGCCAGCAGTTCTAGACAGAAAAACATTCAGTACTTC	CASSSRQKNIQYF
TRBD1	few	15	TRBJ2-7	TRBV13	TGTGCCAGCAGCCCACGGGACAGACCCCTCTACGAGCAGTACTTC	CASSPRDRPLYEQYF
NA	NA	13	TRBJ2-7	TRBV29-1	TGCAGCGTTGCCACCGGGACAACCTGCGAGCAGTACTTC	CSVATGTTCEQYF
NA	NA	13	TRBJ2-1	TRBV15	TGTGCCACCAGCAGACGGGAGAACAATGAGCAGTTCTTC	CATSRRENNEQFF
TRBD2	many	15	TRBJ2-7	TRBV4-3	TGCGCCAGCAGCCTTGATAGCGGGGGGACCTACGAGCAGTACTTC	CASSLDSGGTYEQYF
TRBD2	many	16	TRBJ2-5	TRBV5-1	TGCGCCAGCAGCTTGGAAGTAGCGGGGCCCCAAGAGACCCAGTACTTC	CASSLEVAGPQETQYF
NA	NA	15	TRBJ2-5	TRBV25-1	TGTGCCAGCAGTGAATACCAGGGGCGTCAAGAGACCCAGTACTTC	CASSEYQGRQETQYF
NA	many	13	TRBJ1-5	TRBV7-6	TGTGCCAGCAGCTTAGACAGGTATCAGCCCCAGCATTTT	CASSLDRYQPQHF
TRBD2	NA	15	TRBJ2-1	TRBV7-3	TGTGCCAGCAGCTTATTAGCGGGACGATACAATGAGCAGCTCTTC	CASSLLAGRYNEQLF
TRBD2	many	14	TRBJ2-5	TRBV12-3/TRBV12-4	TGTGCCAGTAAGGTAGCGGGAAAAGCGGAGACCCAGTACTTC	CASKVAGKAETQYF
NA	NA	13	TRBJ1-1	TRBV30	TGTGCCTGGACCGGGGGGCTGAACACTGAAGCTTTCTTT	CAWTGGLNTEAFF
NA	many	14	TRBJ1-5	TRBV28	TGTGCCAGCAGCTCCAGGGGACTAAGCCAGCCCCAGCATTTT	CASSSRGLSQPQHF
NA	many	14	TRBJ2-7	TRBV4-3	TGCGCCAGCAGCCCTAATTGGAGCTCCTACGAGCAGTACTTC	CASSPNWSSYEQYF
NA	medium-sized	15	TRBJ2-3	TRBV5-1	TGCGCCAGCAGGCATGAGGGGACTAGCACAGATACGCAGTATTTT	CASRHEGTSTDTQYF
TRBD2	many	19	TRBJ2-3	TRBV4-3	TGCGCCAGCAGCCTCTCCGGGACTAGCGGGGGGGCGGGGTCAGATACGCAGTATTTT	CASSLSGTSGGAGSDTQYF
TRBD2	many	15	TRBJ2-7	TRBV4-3	TGCGCCAGCAGCCTAAACGGAGCCGGGGGGAACGAGCAGTACTTC	CASSLNGAGGNEQYF
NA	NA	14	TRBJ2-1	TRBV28	TGTGCCACCTGCGGGCCAGCCTTCTACAATGAGCAGTTCTTC	CATCGPAFYNEQFF
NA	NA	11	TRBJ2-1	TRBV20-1	TGCAGTGCCAGGGGGGGGCCTGAGCAGTTCTTC	CSARGGPEQFF
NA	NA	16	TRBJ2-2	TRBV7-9	TGTGCCAGCAGCCCCTCCTGGCAGGTGATGGGCGGGGAGCTGTTTTTT	CASSPSWQVMGGELFF
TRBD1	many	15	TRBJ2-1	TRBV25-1	TGTGCCGGCAGTGCGCCGGGACAGGGGGACAATGAGCAGTTCTTC	CAGSAPGQGDNEQFF
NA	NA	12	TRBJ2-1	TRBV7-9	TGTGCCAGCAGCCCCTCCTCGCGGGAGCAGTTCTTC	CASSPSSREQFF
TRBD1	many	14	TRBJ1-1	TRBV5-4	TGTGCCAGCACCCAACAGGGGGCGCCGATTGAAGCTTTCTTT	CASTQQGAPIEAFF
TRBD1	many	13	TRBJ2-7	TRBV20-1	TGCAGTGCAAGACAGGGGGGCGAGTACGAGCAGTACTTC	CSARQGGEYEQYF
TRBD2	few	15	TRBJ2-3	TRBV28	TGTGCCAGCAGTTTAAGCGGGAGGGCTTGGGATACGCAGTATTTT	CASSLSGRAWDTQYF
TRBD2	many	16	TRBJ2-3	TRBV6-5	TGTGCCAGCAGTTACCTGGCGGGGGGGACAACAGATACGCAGTATTTT	CASSYLAGGTTDTQYF
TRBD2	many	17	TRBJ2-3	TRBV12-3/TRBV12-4	TGTGCCAGCAGTTTGTGGGCTAGCGGGGGGCCCACAGATACGCAGTATTTT	CASSLWASGGPTDTQYF
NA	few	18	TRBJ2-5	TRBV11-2	TGTGCCAGCAGCTTAGATCCTCAAGAGAGTTCAAGGGTTGAGACCCAGTACTTC	CASSLDPQESSRVETQYF
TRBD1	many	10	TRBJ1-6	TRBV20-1	TGCTCGTCAGGGGGTTCACCCCTCCACTTT	CSSGGSPLHF
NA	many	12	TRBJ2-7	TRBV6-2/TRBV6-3	TGTGCCAGCCAGAGTGAGGGCTACGAGCAGTACTTC	CASQSEGYEQYF
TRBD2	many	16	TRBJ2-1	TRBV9	TGTGCCAGCAGCGTAGCTCCTAGCGGGGGGGCAGGTGAGCAGTTCTTC	CASSVAPSGGAGEQFF
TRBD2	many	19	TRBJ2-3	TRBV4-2	TGTGCCAGCAGCCAAGAGGCGAATCCAGCGGGAGGGTTTGGAGATACGCAGTATTTT	CASSQEANPAGGFGDTQYF
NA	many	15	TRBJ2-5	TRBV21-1	TGTGCCAGCAGCAAAGCACGGGACACCCAAGAGACCCAGTACTTC	CASSKARDTQETQYF
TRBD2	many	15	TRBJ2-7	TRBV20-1	TGCAGTGCCCCCCTCACGGGACTAGCGGGTTATGAGCAGTACTTC	CSAPLTGLAGYEQYF
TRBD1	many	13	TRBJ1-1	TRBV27	TGTGCCACCCGACAGGGCCTGAACACTGAAGCTTTCTTT	CATRQGLNTEAFF
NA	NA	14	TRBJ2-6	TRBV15	TGTGCCACCGGACGGAGCTCTGGGGCCAACGTCCTGACTTTC	CATGRSSGANVLTF
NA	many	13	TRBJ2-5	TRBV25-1	TGTGCCAGCAGTGAACATTTCCAAGAGACCCAGTACTTC	CASSEHFQETQYF
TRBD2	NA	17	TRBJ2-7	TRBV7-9	TGTGCCAGCAGCTTAGGACTTAGCGGGGGGCCCTCCTACGAGCAGTACTTC	CASSLGLSGGPSYEQYF
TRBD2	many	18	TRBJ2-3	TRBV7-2	TGTGCCAGCAGCTTAGGCGTAGCGGGGGCCCACCTAACAGATACGCAGTATTTT	CASSLGVAGAHLTDTQYF
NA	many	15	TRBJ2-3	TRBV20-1	TGCAGTGCTAGAGAAGGACAGTGGAGCACAGATACGCAGTATTTT	CSAREGQWSTDTQYF
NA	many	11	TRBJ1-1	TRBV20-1	TGCAGTGCCACCTATAACACTGAAGCTTTCTTT	CSATYNTEAFF
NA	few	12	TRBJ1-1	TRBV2	TGTGCCAGCAGCTTTTCGAACACTGAAGCTTTCTTT	CASSFSNTEAFF
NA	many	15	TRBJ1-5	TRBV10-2	TGCGCCAGCAGTGAGGCGGGTCCGTTGGGTCAGCCCCAGCATTTT	CASSEAGPLGQPQHF